This T cell receptor beta chain was sequenced in a study of shared clonotypes between healthy human individuals. CDR3 length: 15 residues. Germline V gives CDR1 SGDLS, CDR2 YYNGEE. V was cut by 0 bases and J by 0 bases, with 8 bases left in between. Using immunoSEQ multiplex PCR, the repertoire was profiled, and TCRdb retains in-frame clones only, with some absent. The sample carries roughly 300,000 clones, 87% recorded once. The rearrangement links TRBV9 to TRBJ2-3; TRBD2 might be the D (6 bases). The sample taken for sequencing was memory CD8+ T cells sorted from blood. The subset: CD45RO+ cells pooled with CCR7-negative TemRA cells. This clonotype was sampled from a young man in good health. DNA of the CDR3: TGTGCCAGCAGCGTAGGACGGGGGAGCACAGATACGCAGTATTTT. This translates into CASSVGRGSTDTQYF.